This T cell receptor (beta chain) derives from a study of blood T cell repertoires in COVID-19 (TCRdb year 2020). With respect to the entire study: The collaborator samples originated in the United States, Italy and Spain and spanned the acute and convalescent phases of COVID-19. The prospective study material was composed of cDNA or gDNA derived from T cells, B-cell-depleted T cells, or PBMCs. Subjects who had been exposed to COVID-19, were actively infected with it, or had recovered from it provided the deeply sampled blood TCRbeta repertoires that made up the dataset. The repertoires were released in a freely available public database intended as a resource for research on the immune response to SARS-CoV-2. Samples came from the ongoing ImmuneRACE study (first 160 participants) plus 1,254 subjects from 6 global collaborators. Sample metadata almost always included a de-identified subject ID, COVID-19 status, age in years and sex. HLA class I and class II types, where available, came from metadata supplied by the sample provider rather than from assay-based typing.

Points the paper makes about the study in general: The quantity of clinical and demographic metadata differed by source and by participant and was supplied without curation.

Notes on this clone: Its antigen remains unidentified. No clone much larger than this one lies a single base away; base qualities are absent.

The CDR3 runs 12 residues from the cysteine to the phenylalanine. Only the CDR3 portion is preserved as DNA: 36 bases, with reading frame beginning at the first base. Based on the germline V gene, the CDR1 and CDR2 sequences are MNHEY and SVGAGI. At the junction V is shortened by 5 bases and J by 6 bases, with 7 bases in between. One collaborating source in Seattle enrolled patients while the patients were actively infected and followed the patients over time throughout the course of disease. The collaborating institutions used their own protocols to collect whole blood in K2EDTA tubes. For TCRbeta analysis, collaborator samples were shipped as frozen whole blood, as isolated PBMCs, or as DNA extracted from either sample type. The immunoSEQ Assay, a bias-controlled multiplex PCR, was used to amplify TCRbeta CDR3 regions from genomic DNA. As for how the authors treated the data: The number of nucleated cells in each sample was estimated by amplification of reference gene primers within the assay. To quantify the absolute abundance of each unique TCRbeta CDR3 rearrangement, sequence reads were collapsed and filtered. For each sample, productive Simpson clonality was calculated as the square root of Simpson's diversity index across productive rearrangements. Drawn from immuneACCESS, this table holds only the in-frame rearrangements with V and J called that TCRdb kept. Clones are partly lost; checked studies trace under half to an unresolved V gene and leave the rest unexplained. That table gives V, J and clone size, and the DNA gave D and trimming. The table for this sample lists 250,000 to 350,000 clones; roughly 86% of them were counted only once. Clones ranked in the top ten supply around 10% of the sample.

The TCR comes from a woman in her twenties or thirties with COVID-19, enrolled during active disease. The specimen sequenced was peripheral blood. The V and J genes are TRBV6-5 and TRBJ2-2, with an unclear D gene assignment. CDR3 region: CASSPNSGELFF. DNA sequence: TGTGCCAGCAGTCCTAATTCCGGGGAGCTGTTTTTT.